This T cell receptor (beta chain) came from a study of T-cell memory formation after mild COVID-19. TCRdb re-called the 5' RACE reads through MiXCR, storing one row per CDR3 protein. Counted here are 350,000 to 500,000 distinct CDR3 sequences, over 15% occurring once; the ten biggest clones make up 20% to 25%. Germline V gene lookup returns CDR1 MNHEY and CDR2 SVGEGT. The CDR3 runs 15 residues. The ends were cut back, 2 bases at V and 6 bases at J, with 11 bases in the middle. The receptor's source is a man aged 18 to 30 who had mild COVID-19 (a few samples of this study predate the infection). Cell type and time point are not known. The chain recombines TRBV6-2 or TRBV6-3 with TRBJ1-6; D uncertain. What was sequenced was PBMCs or a T cell subset sorted from them (not recorded which). DNA of the CDR3: TGTGCCAGCAGTTACCGAACAGCTATTAATTCACCCCTCCACTTT. Its protein is CASSYRTAINSPLHF.